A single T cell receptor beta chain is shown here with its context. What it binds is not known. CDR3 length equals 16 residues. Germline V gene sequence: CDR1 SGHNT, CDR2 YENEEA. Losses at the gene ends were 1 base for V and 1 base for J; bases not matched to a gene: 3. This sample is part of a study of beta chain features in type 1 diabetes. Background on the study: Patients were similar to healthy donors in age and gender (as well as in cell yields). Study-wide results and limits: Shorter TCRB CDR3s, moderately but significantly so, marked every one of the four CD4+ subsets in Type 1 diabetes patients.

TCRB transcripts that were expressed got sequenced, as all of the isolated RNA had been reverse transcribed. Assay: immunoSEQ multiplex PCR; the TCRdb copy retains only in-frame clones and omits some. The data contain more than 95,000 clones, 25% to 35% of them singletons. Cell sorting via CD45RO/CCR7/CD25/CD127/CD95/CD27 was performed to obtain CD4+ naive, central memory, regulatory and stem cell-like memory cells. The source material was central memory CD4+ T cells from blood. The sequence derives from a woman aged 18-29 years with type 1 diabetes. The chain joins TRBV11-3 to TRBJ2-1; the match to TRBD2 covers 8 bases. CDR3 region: CASSLAGGSSYNEQFF. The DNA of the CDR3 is TGTGCCAGCAGCTTAGCGGGAGGGTCGTCCTACAATGAGCAGTTCTTC.